This record looks at one T cell receptor beta chain sequence and its context. What it recognizes is unknown. V dropped 6 bases and J dropped 1 base, with 12 bases sitting between them. The CDR3 runs 14 residues. Germline-derived CDR1 and CDR2 are KGHSH and LQKENI. This sample is drawn from a study of shared clonotypes between healthy human individuals. Study results and caveats: In a few donors, 4.5% to 5.5% of naive CD4 clonotypes appeared in common.

The assay used deep level. Sorted-subset replicate PCRs used 150 to 200 ng of genomic DNA. This amount corresponded to approximately 30,000 T cell genomes. Libraries were prepared by immunoSEQ multiplex PCR; TCRdb keeps only in-frame clonotypes and omits some of them. The sample includes about 1.9 million clones, roughly 95% of them seen just once. Naive CD8 isolation took CD45RO-negative cells positively selected for CCR7 and excluded terminally differentiated effector memory CD45RA+ cells. Adult Caucasians living in Nashville, Tennessee made up all of the donors. The TCR sequence derives from a man between 18 and 35 years old in good health. Some clones in this sample may be carry-over from other donors' samples. The V call is TRBV18, the J call TRBJ2-5; weak D call: TRBD1 (6 bases). The sequenced sample was naive CD8+ T cells from PBMCs. The CDR3 spells CASSVDRPQETQYF. CDR3 nucleotide sequence: TGTGCCAGCTCGGTGGACAGACCCCAAGAGACCCAGTACTTC. Full variable domain (remainder filled in from reference TRBV18 and TRBJ2-5): NAGVMQNPRHLVRRRGQEARLRCSPMKGHSHVYWYRQLPEEGLKFMVYLQKENIIDESGMPKERFSAEFPKEGPSILRIQQVVRGDSAAYFCASSVDRPQETQYFGPGTRLLVL.